The 7 T cell receptor beta chains listed next were all sequenced from one sample in a study of blood T cell repertoires in COVID-19. The protocol was immunoSEQ multiplex PCR, while the TCRdb copy is restricted to in-frame clones and leaves out a portion. The table has 150,000 to 190,000 clones, about 80% seen once. What was sequenced was peripheral blood. These receptors all come from a man aged 55 to 70 with acute or convalescent COVID-19.

This clone was detected once. J is TRBJ2-2 and V is TRBV2; 7 nucleotides match TRBD2. The CDR3 extends over 14 amino acids. CDR1 is SNHLY and CDR2 is FYNNEI in the germline V gene. V shed 7 bases and J 0 bases; nucleotides not matched to a gene: 2. This CDR3 reads CASTSGTNTGELFF. In DNA, the CDR3 is TGTGCCAGCACCAGCGGGACGAACACCGGGGAGCTGTTTTTT.

As DNA, the CDR3 is TGTGCCAGCAGCGTATATCCAGCGGGGGGACGAGATACGCAGTATTTT. Translation: CASSVYPAGGRDTQYF. The rearrangement joins TRBV9 to TRBJ2-3; 9 bases align to TRBD2. The CDR3 runs 16 residues. J lost 5 bases, V lost 1 base, and 8 bases had no gene match. The germline V gene has CDR1 SGDLS and CDR2 YYNGEE. The entire variable domain, with the rest obtained from reference TRBV9 and TRBJ2-3, is as follows: DSGVTQTPKHLITATGQRVTLRCSPRSGDLSVYWYQQSLDQGLQFLIQYYNGEERAKGNILERFSAQQFPDLHSELNLSSLELGDSALYFCASSVYPAGGRDTQYFGPGTRLTVL.

The chain has TRBV7-9 and TRBJ1-4; 9 bases agree with TRBD1. The CDR3 is 17 residues long. With V trimmed by 1 base and J by 7 bases, 10 bases remained unmatched. Germline values: CDR1 SEHNR, CDR2 FQNEAQ (reference sequence). The CDR3 loop is CASSLDALTGGVEKLFF. DNA for the CDR3: TGTGCCAGCAGCTTAGACGCCCTTACAGGGGGCGTTGAAAAACTGTTTTTT.

The chain is built from TRBV4-1 and TRBJ2-7; TRBD1 aligns across 9 bases. The germline V gene has CDR1 MGHRA and CDR2 YSYEKL. The length of the CDR3 is 17 residues. The V segment lost 1 base and the J segment 5 bases; nucleotides outside the gene matches: 12. The CDR3 reads CASSQAGTGRGRDEQYF. The DNA for the CDR3 is TGCGCCAGCAGCCAAGCCGGGACAGGGCGAGGACGTGACGAGCAGTACTTC.

Here the CDR3 DNA reads TGTGCCAGCAGTTACGGCGGACAGGGCAATCAGCCCCAGCATTTT. This sequence encodes CASSYGGQGNQPQHF. The chain couples TRBV6-2 or TRBV6-3 to TRBJ1-5; the match to TRBD1 covers 7 bases. The CDR3 contains 15 residues. Germline CDR1 MNHEY, CDR2 SVGEGT. After removal of 2 bases from V and 2 bases from J, the junction contained 3 bases not matched to a gene.

The gene calls are TRBV18 and TRBJ1-2; no firm D call. V lost 1 base to trimming and J lost 0 bases, with 9 bases between them. The germline V gene encodes CDR1 KGHSH and CDR2 LQKENI. This CDR3 is built from 15 residues. CDR3 bases: TGTGCCAGCTCACCACGGGCAGCAACTAACTATGGCTACACCTTC. It is translated as CASSPRAATNYGYTF.

This rearrangement joins TRBV19 to TRBJ2-3; possibly TRBD2 for D (5 bases). The CDR3 spans 16 residues. V was clipped by 1 base and J by 2 bases, with 13 bases between them. Germline CDR1 reads LNHDA; CDR2 reads SQIVND (reference sequence). The CDR3: CASSIGSSALTDTQYF. CDR3 in DNA: TGTGCCAGTAGTATAGGAAGTAGCGCCCTCACAGATACGCAGTATTTT.